This T cell receptor (beta chain) was sequenced for a study of early T cells in non-severe SARS-CoV-2 infection. Researchers tagged individual cDNA molecules with unique molecular identifiers. In TCRdb, the 5' RACE reads were re-called with MiXCR into one record per CDR3 protein. This table holds approximately 38,000 distinct CDR3 sequences, over 3.5% found once. The germline V gene has CDR1 ENHRY and CDR2 SYGVKD. V was shortened by 3 bases and J by 0 bases, with 17 bases between the two germline ends. This CDR3 spans 17 amino acids. This clonotype was detected ten times or more. This receptor was identified in an adult who was a healthcare worker with PCR-confirmed SARS-CoV-2 infection or an uninfected control (not recorded which). Input material: whole blood. The rearrangement uses TRBV10-3 and TRBJ1-1; D remains unclear. CDR3 coding DNA: TGTGCCATCAGTGAAAGAGCAGGAGAACGACTGAACACTGAAGCTTTCTTT. The encoded protein is CAISERAGERLNTEAFF.